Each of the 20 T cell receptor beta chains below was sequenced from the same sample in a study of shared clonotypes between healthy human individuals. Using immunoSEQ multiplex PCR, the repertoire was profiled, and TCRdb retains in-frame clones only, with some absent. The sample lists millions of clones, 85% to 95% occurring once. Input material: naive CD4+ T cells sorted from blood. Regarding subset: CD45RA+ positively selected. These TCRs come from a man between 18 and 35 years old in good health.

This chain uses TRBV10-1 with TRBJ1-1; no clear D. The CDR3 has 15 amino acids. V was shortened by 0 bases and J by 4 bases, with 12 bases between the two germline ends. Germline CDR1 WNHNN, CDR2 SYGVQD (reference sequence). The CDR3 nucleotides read TGCGCCAGCAGTGAGTCGCGGACGAGGCCCACTGAAGCTTTCTTT. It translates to CASSESRTRPTEAFF.

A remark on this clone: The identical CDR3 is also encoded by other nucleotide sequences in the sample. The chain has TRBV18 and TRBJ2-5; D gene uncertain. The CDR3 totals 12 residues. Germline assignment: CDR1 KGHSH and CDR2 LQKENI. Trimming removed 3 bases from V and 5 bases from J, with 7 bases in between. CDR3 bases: TGTGCCAGCTCACCTAGTCGGGAGACCCAGTACTTC. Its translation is CASSPSRETQYF.

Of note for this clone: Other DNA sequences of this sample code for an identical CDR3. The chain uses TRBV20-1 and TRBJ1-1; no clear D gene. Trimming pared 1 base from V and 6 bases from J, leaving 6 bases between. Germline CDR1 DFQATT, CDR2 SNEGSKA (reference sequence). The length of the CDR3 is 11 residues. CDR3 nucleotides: TGCAGTGCTAGAGTTGACTCTGAAGCTTTCTTT. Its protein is CSARVDSEAFF.

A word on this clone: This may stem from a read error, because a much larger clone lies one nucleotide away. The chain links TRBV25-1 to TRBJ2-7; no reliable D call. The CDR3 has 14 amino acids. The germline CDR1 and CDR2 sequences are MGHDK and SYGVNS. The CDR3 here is CASSEYRLTYEQHF. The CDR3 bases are TGTGCCAGCAGTGAATATCGGCTGACCTACGAGCAGCACTTC.

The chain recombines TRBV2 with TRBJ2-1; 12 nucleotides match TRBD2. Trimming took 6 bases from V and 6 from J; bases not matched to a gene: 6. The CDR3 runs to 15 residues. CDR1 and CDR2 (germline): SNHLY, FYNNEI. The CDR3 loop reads CASRDPSGRANEQFF. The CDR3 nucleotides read TGTGCCAGCAGGGACCCTAGCGGGAGGGCCAATGAGCAGTTCTTC.

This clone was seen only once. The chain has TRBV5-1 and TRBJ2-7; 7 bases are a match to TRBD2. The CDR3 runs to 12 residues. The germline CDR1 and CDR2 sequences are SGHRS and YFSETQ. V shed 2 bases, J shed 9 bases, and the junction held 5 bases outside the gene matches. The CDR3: CASSLPGEGQYF. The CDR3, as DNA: TGCGCCAGCAGCTTACCCGGGGAGGGGCAGTACTTC.

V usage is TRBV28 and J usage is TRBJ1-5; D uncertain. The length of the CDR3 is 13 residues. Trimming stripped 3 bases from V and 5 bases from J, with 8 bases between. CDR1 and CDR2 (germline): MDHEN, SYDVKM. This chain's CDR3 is CASSFSAHQPQHF. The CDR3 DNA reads TGTGCCAGCAGTTTTTCGGCGCATCAGCCCCAGCATTTT.

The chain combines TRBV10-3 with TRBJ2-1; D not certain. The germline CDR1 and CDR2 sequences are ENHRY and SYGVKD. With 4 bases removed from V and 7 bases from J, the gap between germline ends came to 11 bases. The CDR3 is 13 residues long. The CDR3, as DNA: TGTGCCATCAGTGTAACGGACGGTAATGAGCAGTTCTTC. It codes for CAISVTDGNEQFF.

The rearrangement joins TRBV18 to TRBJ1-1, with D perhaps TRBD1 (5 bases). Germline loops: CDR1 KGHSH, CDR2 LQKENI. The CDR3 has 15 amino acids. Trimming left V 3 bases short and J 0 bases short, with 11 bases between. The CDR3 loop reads CASSPSTALNTEAFF. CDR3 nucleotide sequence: TGTGCCAGCTCACCGTCGACAGCGCTGAACACTGAAGCTTTCTTT.

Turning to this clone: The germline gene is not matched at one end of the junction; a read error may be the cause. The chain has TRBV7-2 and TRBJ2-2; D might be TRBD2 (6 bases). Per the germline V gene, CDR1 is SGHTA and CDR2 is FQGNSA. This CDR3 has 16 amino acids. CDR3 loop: CASSPRAGSKTGELFF. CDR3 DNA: TGTGCCAGCAGCCCCAGAGCGGGTTCGAAAACCGGGGAGCTGTTTTTT.

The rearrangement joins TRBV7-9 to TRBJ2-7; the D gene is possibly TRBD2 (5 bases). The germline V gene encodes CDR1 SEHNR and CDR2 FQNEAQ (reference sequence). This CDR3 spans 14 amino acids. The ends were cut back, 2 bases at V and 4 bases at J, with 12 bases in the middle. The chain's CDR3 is CASSLLGKTYEQYF. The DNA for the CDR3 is TGTGCCAGCAGCTTACTCGGGAAGACATACGAGCAGTACTTC.

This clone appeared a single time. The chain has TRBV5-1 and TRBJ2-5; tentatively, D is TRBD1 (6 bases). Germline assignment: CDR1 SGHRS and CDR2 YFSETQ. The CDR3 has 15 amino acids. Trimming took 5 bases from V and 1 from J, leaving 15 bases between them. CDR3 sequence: CASSFTGSLQETQYF. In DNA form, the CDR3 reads TGCGCCAGCAGTTTCACAGGGAGCCTCCAAGAGACCCAGTACTTC.

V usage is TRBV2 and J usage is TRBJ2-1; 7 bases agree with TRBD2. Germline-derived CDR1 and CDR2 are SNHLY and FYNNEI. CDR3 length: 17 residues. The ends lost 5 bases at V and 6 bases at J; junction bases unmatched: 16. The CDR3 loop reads CASSPRRASGTINEQFF. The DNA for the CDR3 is TGTGCCAGCAGTCCTCGCCGAGCTAGCGGAACAATCAATGAGCAGTTCTTC.

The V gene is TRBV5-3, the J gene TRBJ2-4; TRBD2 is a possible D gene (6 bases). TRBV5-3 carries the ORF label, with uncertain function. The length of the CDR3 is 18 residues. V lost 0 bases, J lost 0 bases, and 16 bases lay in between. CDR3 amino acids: CARSLARRGELAKNIQYF. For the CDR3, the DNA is TGTGCCAGAAGCTTGGCCCGGAGGGGAGAACTAGCCAAAAACATTCAGTACTTC.

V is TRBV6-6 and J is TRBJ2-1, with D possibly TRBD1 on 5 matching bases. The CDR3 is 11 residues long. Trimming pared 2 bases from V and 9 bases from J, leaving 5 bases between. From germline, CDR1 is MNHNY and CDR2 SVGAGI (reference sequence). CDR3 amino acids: CASSYRGEQFF. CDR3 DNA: TGTGCCAGCAGTTACAGGGGTGAGCAGTTCTTC.

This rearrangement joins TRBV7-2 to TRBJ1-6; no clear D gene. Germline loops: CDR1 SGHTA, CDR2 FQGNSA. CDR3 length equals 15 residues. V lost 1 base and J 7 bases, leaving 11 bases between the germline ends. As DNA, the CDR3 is TGTGCCAGCAGCTTAGTACCTGGGTGGAATTCACCCCTCCACTTT. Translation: CASSLVPGWNSPLHF.

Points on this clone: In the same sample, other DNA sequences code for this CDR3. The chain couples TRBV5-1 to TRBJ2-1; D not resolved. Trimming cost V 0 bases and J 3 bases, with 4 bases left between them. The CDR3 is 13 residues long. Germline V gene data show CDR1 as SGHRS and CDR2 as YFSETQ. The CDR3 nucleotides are TGCGCCAGCAGCTTGGGGGTCTACAATGAGCAGTTCTTC. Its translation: CASSLGVYNEQFF. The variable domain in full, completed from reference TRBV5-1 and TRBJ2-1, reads KAGVTQTPRYLIKTRGQQVTLSCSPISGHRSVSWYQQTPGQGLQFLFEYFSETQRNKGNFPGRFSGRQFSNSRSEMNVSTLELGDSALYLCASSLGVYNEQFFGPGTRLTVL.

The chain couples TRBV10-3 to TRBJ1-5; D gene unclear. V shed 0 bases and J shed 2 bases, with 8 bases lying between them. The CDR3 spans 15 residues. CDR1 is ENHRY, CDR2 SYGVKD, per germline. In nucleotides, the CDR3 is TGTGCCATCAGTGAGTCGGGGATGGGCAATCAGCCCCAGCATTTT. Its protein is CAISESGMGNQPQHF.

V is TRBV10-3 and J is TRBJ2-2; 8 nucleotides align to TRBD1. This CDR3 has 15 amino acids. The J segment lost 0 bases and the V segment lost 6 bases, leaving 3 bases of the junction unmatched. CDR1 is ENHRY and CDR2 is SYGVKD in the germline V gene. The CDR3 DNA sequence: TGTGCCATCAGGATGACAGGGGCGAACACCGGGGAGCTGTTTTTT. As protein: CAIRMTGANTGELFF.

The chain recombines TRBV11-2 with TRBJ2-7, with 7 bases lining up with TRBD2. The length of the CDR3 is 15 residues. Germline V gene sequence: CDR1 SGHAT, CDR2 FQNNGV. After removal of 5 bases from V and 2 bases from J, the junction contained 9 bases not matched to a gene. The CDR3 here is CASSLAAGETYEQYF. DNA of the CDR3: TGTGCCAGCAGCCTCGCGGCGGGGGAAACCTACGAGCAGTACTTC. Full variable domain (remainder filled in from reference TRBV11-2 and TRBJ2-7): EAGVAQSPRYKIIEKRQSVAFWCNPISGHATLYWYQQILGQGPKLLIQFQNNGVVDDSQLPKDRFSAERLKGVDSTLKIQPAKLEDSAVYLCASSLAAGETYEQYFGPGTRLTVT.